These 11 T cell receptor beta chains share one sample of origin, sequenced in a study of blood T cell repertoires in COVID-19 (dated by TCRdb to the early 2020s). Library method: the immunoSEQ multiplex PCR assay. The table was pulled from immuneACCESS by TCRdb, which kept in-frame rearrangements only. Such tables lose some clones; where checked, under half of the loss comes from unresolved V genes, and the rest has no known cause. This sample has over 150,000 clones in its table, and around 87% of those were observed once. Together, the top ten hold approximately 0.6% of the sample. Sequencing input: peripheral blood. These receptor sequences come from a man in his sixties with COVID-19, enrolled during active disease.

The chain carries TRBV18 and TRBJ2-3; 7 bases are shared with TRBD2. The CDR3 consists of 17 residues. Germline loops: CDR1 KGHSH, CDR2 LQKENI. V shed 3 bases, J shed 2 bases, and the junction held 11 bases outside the gene matches. The CDR3 spells CASSPQTKRGSTDTQYF. CDR3 sequence (DNA): TGTGCCAGCTCACCCCAGACCAAGCGGGGTTCCACAGATACGCAGTATTTT.

The chain combines TRBV10-3 with TRBJ2-1; 7 positions match TRBD2. V lost 3 bases, J lost 12 bases, and 5 bases stayed unmatched. The V gene's germline CDR1 is ENHRY and CDR2 SYGVKD. The CDR3 has 12 residues. As DNA, the CDR3 is TGTGCCATCAGTGACGGGACTAAGGTGCAGTTCTTC. Translating gives CAISDGTKVQFF.

J is TRBJ2-7 and V is TRBV9, with a tentative D call TRBD1 (6 bases). V lost 4 bases, J lost 5 bases, and 10 bases lay in between. This CDR3 contains 12 residues. Germline V gives CDR1 SGDLS, CDR2 YYNGEE. Written as DNA, the CDR3 is TGTGCCAGCAGCCCGCGACAGGACGAGCAGTACTTC. As protein: CASSPRQDEQYF.

A few counts support this clone. The chain links TRBV7-9 to TRBJ2-2; no firm D call. V shed 3 bases and J shed 5 bases, with 4 bases lying between them. There are 12 residues in the CDR3. Germline lookup yields CDR1 SEHNR and CDR2 FQNEAQ (reference sequence). The CDR3 nucleotides read TGTGCCAGCAGCTTGCGGACCGGGGAGCTGTTTTTT. Encoded protein: CASSLRTGELFF.

The rearrangement joins TRBV18 to TRBJ2-1; 11 bases are a match to TRBD1. The CDR3 runs to 17 residues. Germline assignment: CDR1 KGHSH and CDR2 LQKENI. The J segment lost 7 bases and the V segment lost 0 bases, leaving 8 bases of the junction unmatched. The CDR3 DNA follows: TGTGCCAGCTCACCACCACTCGGACAGGGGGCAGGGAATGAGCAGTTCTTC. Translating gives CASSPPLGQGAGNEQFF.

The chain links TRBV18 to TRBJ1-3; the D gene is possibly TRBD1 (5 bases). The CDR3 has 15 residues. V shed 6 bases and J shed 0 bases, with 12 bases lying between them. Germline CDR1 is KGHSH and CDR2 is LQKENI. The CDR3 here is CASSMTADSGNTIYF. The CDR3 region has the DNA TGTGCCAGCTCGATGACAGCTGACTCTGGAAACACCATATATTTT.

This rearrangement joins TRBV5-6 to TRBJ1-4, with unresolved D. Germline V gene data show CDR1 as SGHDT and CDR2 as YYEEEE. The CDR3 length is 14 residues. V was cut by 0 bases and J by 7 bases, with 10 bases left in between. In DNA, the CDR3 is TGTGCCAGCAGCTTGGCCGGAGTCACTGAAAAACTGTTTTTT. Its protein is CASSLAGVTEKLFF.

The chain joins TRBV28 to TRBJ1-4; D uncertain. Germline loops: CDR1 MDHEN, CDR2 SYDVKM. The CDR3 spans 12 residues. Trimming removed 7 bases at V and 8 bases at J, with 11 bases between. The CDR3 DNA reads as TGTGCCAGCACCCAGTCCCCAGAAAAACTGTTTTTT. This sequence encodes CASTQSPEKLFF.

This clone was detected only a few times. CDR3 in DNA: TGTGCCAGCAGCGCGGGGGAGCCCCAGCATTTT. Protein: CASSAGEPQHF. The chain is built from TRBV11-3 and TRBJ1-5; a weak D match, TRBD1 (5 bases). Trimming stripped 5 bases from V and 8 bases from J, with 7 bases between. CDR3 length: 11 residues. CDR1 and CDR2 from the germline V gene are SGHNT and YENEEA.

CDR3 sequence: CASSPLTLAANYEQYF. The CDR3 DNA is TGTGCCAGCTCACCTCTCACTCTAGCGGCCAACTACGAGCAGTACTTC. The V and J genes are TRBV18 and TRBJ2-7; 7 bases agree with TRBD2. The CDR3 runs to 16 residues. Trimming cost V 3 bases and J 3 bases; bases outside gene matches: 11. Germline CDR1 and CDR2: KGHSH and LQKENI.

Of note for this clone: Sequence at one end of the junction differs from germline and may be a read error. V usage is TRBV7-8 and J usage is TRBJ1-4; D not resolved. The V gene's germline CDR1 is SGHVS and CDR2 FQNEAQ. The CDR3 runs 15 residues. CDR3 in DNA: TGTGCCAGCAGCCTAGCTATGGGCGATAATGAAAAACTGTTTTTT. Its translation: CASSLAMGDNEKLFF.